This TCR beta chain stems from a study of blood T cell repertoires in COVID-19. The overall study: The United States, Italy and Spain provided the acute and convalescent COVID-19 samples.

This clone has just one count. The V end lost 1 base, the J end lost 1 base, and 8 bases lay between the germline ends. Germline-derived CDR1 and CDR2 are LNHDA and SQIVND (reference sequence). The CDR3 is made up of 15 amino acids. Original analysis: Reference gene primers were amplified, and this amplification served to estimate nucleated cell counts. Sequenced by immunoSEQ multiplex PCR; TCRdb stores in-frame clones only, minus some. D and trimming come from the DNA, and the V and J calls and clone size come from that table. The sample shows 350,000 or so clones, about four fifths of them seen only once.

Material: peripheral blood. The origin of this receptor is a young man with active or convalescent COVID-19. The chain is built from TRBV19 and TRBJ1-5; the D is unclear. In DNA, the CDR3 is TGTGCCAGTAGTATAGTGGCGGAAAGCAATCAGCCCCAGCATTTT. This translates into CASSIVAESNQPQHF. Using reference TRBV19 and TRBJ1-5 for the parts outside the CDR3, the full variable domain is DGGITQSPKYLFRKEGQNVTLSCEQNLNHDAMYWYRQDPGQGLRLIYYSQIVNDFQKGDIAEGYSVSREKKESFPLTVTSAQKNPTAFYLCASSIVAESNQPQHFGDGTRLSIL.